This T cell receptor beta chain appears in the sequencing data of a study of shared T cell receptors in the human thymus. Generated by immunoSEQ multiplex PCR, the TCRdb table keeps only in-frame clones and is missing some. This sample carries 550,000 to 800,000 clones, 70% to 90% of them seen once, and the ten largest clones take more than 0.008%. The ends lost 4 bases at V and 4 bases at J; junction bases unmatched: 4. From germline, CDR1 is SGHNT and CDR2 YYREEE (reference sequence). This CDR3 is built from 13 residues. These data also featured in a second study, about human thymus T cells. From that second work: Serving as donors were healthy Finnish infants, each of whom was having open corrective surgery for congenital heart defects. Thymus tissue was removed during corrective cardiac surgery. Thymic and blood repertoires appeared to display a bias in their usage of V and J genes.

The sequencing input was thymocytes. The sequence was collected from a girl under three years old with a congenital heart defect. The gene calls are TRBV5-4 and TRBJ1-2; 7 bases fit TRBD1. The CDR3 is CASSTGQPYGYTF. The CDR3 coding sequence is TGTGCCAGCAGCACGGGACAGCCCTATGGCTACACCTTC.